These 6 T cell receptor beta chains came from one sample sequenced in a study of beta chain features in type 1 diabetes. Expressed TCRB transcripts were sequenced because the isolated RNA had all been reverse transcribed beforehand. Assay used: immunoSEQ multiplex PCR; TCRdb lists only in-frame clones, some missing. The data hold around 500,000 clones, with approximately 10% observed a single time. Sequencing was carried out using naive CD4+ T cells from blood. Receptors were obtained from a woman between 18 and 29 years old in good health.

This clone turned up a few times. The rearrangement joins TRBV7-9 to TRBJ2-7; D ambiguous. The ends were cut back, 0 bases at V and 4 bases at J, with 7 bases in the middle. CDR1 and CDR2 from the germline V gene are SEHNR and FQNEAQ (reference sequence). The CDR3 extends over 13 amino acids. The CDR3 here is CASSLAPVYEQYF. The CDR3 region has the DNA TGTGCCAGCAGCTTAGCACCGGTATACGAGCAGTACTTC.

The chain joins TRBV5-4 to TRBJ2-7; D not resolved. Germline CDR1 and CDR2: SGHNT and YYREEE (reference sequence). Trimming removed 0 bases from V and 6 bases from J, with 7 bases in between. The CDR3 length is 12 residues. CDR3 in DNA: TGTGCCAGCAGCTTGGATGGCCGCGAGCAGTACGTC. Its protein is CASSLDGREQYV.

The CDR3 nucleotides read TGTGCCAGCAAACGGGCCGGCCGGGAGACCCAGTACTTC. Translation gives CASKRAGRETQYF. The chain couples TRBV27 to TRBJ2-5; D unclear. The CDR3 has 13 residues. The ends were cut back, 7 bases at V and 5 bases at J, with 14 bases in the middle. Germline V lookup: CDR1 MNHEY, CDR2 SMNVEV (reference sequence).

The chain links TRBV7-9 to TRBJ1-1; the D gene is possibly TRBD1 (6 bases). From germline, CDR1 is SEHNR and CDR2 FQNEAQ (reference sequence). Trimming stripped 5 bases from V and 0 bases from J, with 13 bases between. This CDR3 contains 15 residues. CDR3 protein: CASSQQGLMNTEAFF. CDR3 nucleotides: TGTGCCAGCAGCCAACAGGGCCTTATGAACACTGAAGCTTTCTTT.

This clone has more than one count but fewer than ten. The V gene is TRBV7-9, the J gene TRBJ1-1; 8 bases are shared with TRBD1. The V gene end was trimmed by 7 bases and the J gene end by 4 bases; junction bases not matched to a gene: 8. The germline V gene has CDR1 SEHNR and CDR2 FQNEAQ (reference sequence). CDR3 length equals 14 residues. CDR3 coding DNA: TGTGCCAGCACACCAGGGACAGGCGGCACTGAAGCTTTCTTT. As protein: CASTPGTGGTEAFF.

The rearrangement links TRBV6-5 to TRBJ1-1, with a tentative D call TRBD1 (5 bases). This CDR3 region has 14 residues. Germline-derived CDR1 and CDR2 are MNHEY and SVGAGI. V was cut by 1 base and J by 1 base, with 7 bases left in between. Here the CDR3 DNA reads TGTGCCAGCAGTTACTGGGGACGGAACACTGAAGCTTTCTTT. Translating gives CASSYWGRNTEAFF.